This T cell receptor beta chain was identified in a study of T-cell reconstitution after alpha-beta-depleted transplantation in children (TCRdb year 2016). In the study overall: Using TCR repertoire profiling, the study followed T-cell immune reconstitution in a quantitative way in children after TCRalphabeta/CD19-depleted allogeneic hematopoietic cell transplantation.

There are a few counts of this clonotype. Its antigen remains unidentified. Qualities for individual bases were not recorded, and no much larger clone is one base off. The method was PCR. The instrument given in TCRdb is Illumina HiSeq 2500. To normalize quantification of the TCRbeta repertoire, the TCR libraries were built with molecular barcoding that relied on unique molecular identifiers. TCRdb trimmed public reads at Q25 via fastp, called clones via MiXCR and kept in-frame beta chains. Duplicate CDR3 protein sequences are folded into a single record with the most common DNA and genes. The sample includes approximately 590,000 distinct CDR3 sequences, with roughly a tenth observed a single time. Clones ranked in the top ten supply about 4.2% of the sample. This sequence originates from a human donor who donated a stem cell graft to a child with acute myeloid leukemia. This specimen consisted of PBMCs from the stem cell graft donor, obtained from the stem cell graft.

The DNA reads TGTGCCTTTCGGGCAGCAGCCGCCAGCACCGGGGAGCTGTTTTTT. It translates as CAFRAAAASTGELFF. This chain joins TRBV12-3 or TRBV12-4 to TRBJ2-2; the D gene identity is not certain. A distance of 20 bases separates the germline ends of V and J, which lose 11 bases and 4 bases respectively. Including the terminal cysteine and phenylalanine, the CDR3 comprises 15 residues. The retained sequence is limited to the CDR3, 45 bases, with the frame set at the first base.